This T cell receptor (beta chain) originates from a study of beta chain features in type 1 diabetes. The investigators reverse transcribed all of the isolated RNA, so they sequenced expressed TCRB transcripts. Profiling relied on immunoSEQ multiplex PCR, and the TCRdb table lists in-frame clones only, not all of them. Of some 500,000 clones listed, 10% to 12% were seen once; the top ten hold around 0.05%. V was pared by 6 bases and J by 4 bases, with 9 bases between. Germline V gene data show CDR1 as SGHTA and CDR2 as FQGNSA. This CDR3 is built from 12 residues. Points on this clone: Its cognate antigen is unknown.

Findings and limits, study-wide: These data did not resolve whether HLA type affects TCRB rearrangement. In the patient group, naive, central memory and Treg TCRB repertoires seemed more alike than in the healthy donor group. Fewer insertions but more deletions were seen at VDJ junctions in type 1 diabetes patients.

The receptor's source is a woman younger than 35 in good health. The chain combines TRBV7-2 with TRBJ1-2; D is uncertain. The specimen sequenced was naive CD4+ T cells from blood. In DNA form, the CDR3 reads TGTGCCAGCAGGACCCTTCGCTATGGCTACACCTTC. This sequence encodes CASRTLRYGYTF.